This T cell receptor beta chain was found in a study of immune heterogeneity within non-small cell lung tumors. With roughly 600 ng used per sample, the template was genomic DNA from bulk tumor. Several biopsies per primary tumor were taken during surgery, spaced as far apart as possible. Newly diagnosed with untreated non-small cell lung cancer, the patients underwent curative surgery. For this clonotype: A junction end diverges from the germline sequence, so it may reflect a read error.

Multiplex PCR relied on 32 V and 13 J primers to amplify TCR beta CDR3. From the multiplex PCR reads, TCRdb called clonotypes with MiXCR, one entry per CDR3 protein. This repertoire shows about 9,600 distinct CDR3 sequences, 26% found once; its top ten account for approximately 30%. Sequencing was carried out using lung tumor tissue. The sequence was obtained from a woman between 50 and 59 years old with non-small cell lung cancer.

CDR3 nucleotide sequence: TGTGCTAGCAGCTTAGAAGGGGGAATCAGGACCCAGTACTTC. Translating gives CASSLEGGIRTQYF. The chain couples TRBV7-7 to TRBJ2-5, with D perhaps TRBD1 (6 bases). There are 14 residues in the CDR3. The germline V gene encodes CDR1 SSHAT and CDR2 FNYEAQ (reference sequence).